Below, 21 T cell receptor beta chains from the same sample are listed, as sequenced in a study of blood T cells in healthy people across ages. Next came a second PCR, run for about 7 to 12 cycles, which used a sample-barcoded 5' primer along with a J-beta primer mix. TCRdb fed the 5' RACE reads into MiXCR, producing one record per CDR3 protein. The table has approximately 1.5 million distinct CDR3 sequences, about 32% seen once; the top ten hold around 11%. Sequences were obtained from blood. Source of these receptors: a woman under 40 in good health.

This clonotype was seen repeatedly, ten times or more. The V call is TRBV15, the J call TRBJ2-7; 7 bases are a match to TRBD1. The CDR3 contains 15 residues. The germline gives CDR1 LNHNV, CDR2 YYDKDF (reference sequence). J lost 3 bases, V lost 5 bases, and 10 bases had no gene match. The CDR3 loop reads CATSLDRDAYYEQYF. In DNA form, the CDR3 reads TGTGCCACCAGCCTAGACAGGGACGCTTACTACGAGCAGTACTTC.

The chain employs TRBV7-2 and TRBJ2-1; the match to TRBD2 covers 14 bases. Trimming at V came to 6 bases and at J to 5 bases, leaving 9 bases not matched to a gene. This CDR3 has 17 amino acids. Germline CDR1 reads SGHTA; CDR2 reads FQGNSA. Here the CDR3 DNA reads TGTGCCAGCAGTCTATGGACTAGCGGGGGGCTCGACAATGAGCAGTTCTTC. Its translation is CASSLWTSGGLDNEQFF.

Turning to this clonotype: This may arise from a read error, as a much more abundant clone is one base away. The rearrangement joins TRBV29-1 to TRBJ2-3; D perhaps matches TRBD2 (5 bases). The CDR3 is 13 residues long. CDR1 is SQVTM, CDR2 ANQGSEA, per germline. Here the CDR3 DNA reads TGCAACGTCGGAAAGCGGAGCACAGATACGCAGTATTTT. Its protein is CNVGKRSTDTQYF.

The chain employs TRBV5-1 and TRBJ2-7; TRBD2 aligns across 9 bases. The germline V gene encodes CDR1 SGHRS and CDR2 YFSETQ. J was trimmed by 7 bases and V by 0 bases; bases with no gene match: 14. This CDR3 contains 17 residues. The CDR3 nucleotides read TGCGCCAGCAGCTTGGAGCTAGCGGGAAACCCCCAGCGGGAGCAGTACTTC. The encoded protein is CASSLELAGNPQREQYF. The variable domain in full, completed from reference TRBV5-1 and TRBJ2-7, reads KAGVTQTPRYLIKTRGQQVTLSCSPISGHRSVSWYQQTPGQGLQFLFEYFSETQRNKGNFPGRFSGRQFSNSRSEMNVSTLELGDSALYLCASSLELAGNPQREQYFGPGTRLTVT.

The rearrangement joins TRBV14 to TRBJ2-1, with unresolved D. Germline CDR1 reads SGHDN; CDR2 reads FVKESK. Trimming removed 3 bases from V and 0 bases from J, with 3 bases in between. The CDR3 has 13 amino acids. The CDR3 DNA follows: TGTGCCAGCAGCCATAGCTCCTACAATGAGCAGTTCTTC. Amino acids: CASSHSSYNEQFF.

This chain connects TRBV28 to TRBJ1-2; a weak D match, TRBD1 (5 bases). V lost 5 bases to trimming and J lost 7 bases, with 11 bases between them. The CDR3 is 12 amino acids. Germline values: CDR1 MDHEN, CDR2 SYDVKM. CDR3 in DNA: TGTGCCAGCAGTGACGTCGGGGGTGGCTACACCTTC. This sequence encodes CASSDVGGGYTF.

This chain uses TRBV6-2 or TRBV6-3 with TRBJ2-1; D is possibly TRBD2 (6 bases). CDR1 is MNHEY and CDR2 is SVGEGT in the germline V gene. There are 15 residues in the CDR3. V lost 10 bases and J 3 bases, leaving 19 bases between the germline ends. CDR3 loop: CATHDPGVYYNEQFF. The CDR3 DNA reads as TGTGCCACCCACGACCCGGGAGTCTACTACAATGAGCAGTTCTTC.

The rearrangement uses TRBV21-1 and TRBJ2-1; TRBD1 is the table's D call and was not checked against the DNA. TRBV21-1 is a pseudogene segment. The length of the CDR3 is 14 residues. In DNA form, the CDR3 reads TGTGCCAGCGGTCCCCCGGCCCCTTACAATGAGCAGTTCTTC. It codes for CASGPPAPYNEQFF.

In this sample, this clonotype turned up a few times. The chain is built from TRBV6-1 and TRBJ2-7; 8 positions agree with TRBD2. Trimming cost V 7 bases and J 5 bases; bases outside gene matches: 7. This CDR3 contains 13 residues. The germline V gene encodes CDR1 MNHNS and CDR2 SASEGT. DNA of the CDR3: TGTGCCAGCAAGATTGCGGGAGGAAACGAGCAGTACTTC. Translated: CASKIAGGNEQYF.

This clonotype was counted between two and nine times. This rearrangement joins TRBV7-9 to TRBJ2-7; D might be TRBD1 (6 bases). Trimming removed 5 bases from V and 4 bases from J, with 9 bases in between. The germline V gene has CDR1 SEHNR and CDR2 FQNEAQ (reference sequence). The CDR3 length is 12 residues. The CDR3 reads CASSRGQYEQYF. CDR3 coding DNA: TGTGCCAGCAGCCGCGGACAGTACGAGCAGTACTTC. The variable domain in full, completed from reference TRBV7-9 and TRBJ2-7, reads DTGVSQNPRHKITKRGQNVTFRCDPISEHNRLYWYRQTLGQGPEFLTYFQNEAQLEKSRLLSDRFSAERPKGSFSTLEIQRTEQGDSAMYLCASSRGQYEQYFGPGTRLTVT.

The V call is TRBV4-1, the J call TRBJ2-5; TRBD1 agrees at 8 bases. The trim removed 3 bases at V and 4 bases at J, leaving 7 bases unmatched. CDR1 MGHRA and CDR2 YSYEKL come from the germline V gene. This CDR3 is 15 amino acids long. CDR3 sequence: CASSQYSGGRETQYF. The CDR3 DNA follows: TGCGCCAGCAGCCAGTATTCAGGGGGCCGAGAGACCCAGTACTTC.

The CDR3 is CASRGPVNTEAFF. CDR3 bases: TGTGCCAGCAGAGGCCCGGTGAACACTGAAGCTTTCTTT. V usage is TRBV28 and J usage is TRBJ1-1; D uncertain. This CDR3 comprises 13 residues. Germline CDR1 reads MDHEN; CDR2 reads SYDVKM. V lost 6 bases, J lost 0 bases, and 8 bases lay in between.

The chain uses TRBV20-1 and TRBJ1-4, with 10 bases lining up with TRBD1. This CDR3 has 14 amino acids. CDR1 is DFQATT and CDR2 is SNEGSKA in the germline V gene (reference sequence). Trimming removed 2 bases from V and 6 bases from J; junction bases left unmatched: 3. CDR3 coding DNA: TGCAGTGCTAGATCCGGGACAGGGGATGAAAAACTGTTTTTT. Protein product: CSARSGTGDEKLFF.

Here the CDR3 DNA reads TGTGCCAGCAGCCAAGGTGCAGGGTTAAATTCACCCCTCCACTTT. Translating gives CASSQGAGLNSPLHF. This chain joins TRBV3-1 and TRBJ1-6; maybe TRBD1 (5 bases). Looked up from germline, CDR1 is LGHDT and CDR2 is YNNKEL (reference sequence). V dropped 1 base and J dropped 7 bases, with 11 bases sitting between them. This CDR3 is built from 15 residues.

This clonotype has a single count. The chain combines TRBV9 with TRBJ2-7; 8 bases line up with TRBD2. V lost 0 bases and J lost 0; bases outside the gene matches: 5. The CDR3 is 16 residues long. Germline V lookup: CDR1 SGDLS, CDR2 YYNGEE. Here the CDR3 reads CASSVGSGGSSYEQYF. In DNA, the CDR3 is TGTGCCAGCAGCGTAGGAAGCGGGGGTAGCTCCTACGAGCAGTACTTC.

This clonotype was counted only a few times. An end of the junction differs from the germline gene, which may be a read error. The chain is built from TRBV9 and TRBJ1-6; no clear D. Germline V gene sequence: CDR1 SGDLS, CDR2 YYNGEE. This CDR3 is 14 amino acids long. The CDR3 loop reads CASSVEGGNSPLHF. CDR3 DNA sequence: TGTGCCAGCAGCGTCGAGGGAGGTAATTCGCCCCTCCACTTT.

The chain uses TRBV2 and TRBJ2-4; no definite D call. CDR3 length: 16 amino acids. Germline CDR1 reads SNHLY; CDR2 reads FYNNEI. Trimming removed 6 bases from V and 0 bases from J, with 15 bases in between. The CDR3 DNA reads TGTGCCAGCAGCCCCCCTCTAGAACTAGCCAAAAACATTCAGTACTTC. This gives the protein CASSPPLELAKNIQYF. Drawing the rest from reference TRBV2 and TRBJ2-4, the complete variable domain is EPEVTQTPSHQVTQMGQEVILRCVPISNHLYFYWYRQILGQKVEFLVSFYNNEISEKSEIFDDQFSVERPDGSNFTLKIRSTKLEDSAMYFCASSPPLELAKNIQYFGAGTRLSVL.

This clonotype was seen ten or more times. V and J are TRBV9 and TRBJ2-7; D not resolved. Trimming removed 0 bases at V and 3 bases at J, with 10 bases between. The CDR3 contains 14 residues. The germline CDR1 and CDR2 sequences are SGDLS and YYNGEE. The CDR3 loop is CASSVEPANYEQYF. As DNA, the CDR3 is TGTGCCAGCAGCGTAGAGCCAGCCAACTACGAGCAGTACTTC.

V gene TRBV12-3 or TRBV12-4 combines with J gene TRBJ1-5; D call uncertain. V dropped 3 bases and J dropped 4 bases, with 7 bases sitting between them. This CDR3 spans 13 amino acids. The CDR3 region is CASSFEANQPQHF. The CDR3 bases are TGTGCCAGCAGTTTTGAGGCGAATCAGCCCCAGCATTTT.

This chain joins TRBV9 and TRBJ2-1, with 10 bases that match TRBD2. Germline CDR1 SGDLS, CDR2 YYNGEE. This CDR3 spans 15 amino acids. V was clipped by 2 bases and J by 7 bases; unmatched bases: 6. In DNA form, the CDR3 reads TGTGCCAGCAGCGTTTCTAGCGGGAGCCCTAATGAGCAGTTCTTC. This encodes CASSVSSGSPNEQFF. The full variable domain, its missing parts supplied by reference TRBV9 and TRBJ2-1, is DSGVTQTPKHLITATGQRVTLRCSPRSGDLSVYWYQQSLDQGLQFLIQYYNGEERAKGNILERFSAQQFPDLHSELNLSSLELGDSALYFCASSVSSGSPNEQFFGPGTRLTVL.

V gene TRBV2 combines with J gene TRBJ2-5; D remains ambiguous. Germline values: CDR1 SNHLY, CDR2 FYNNEI. The CDR3 covers 13 residues. Trimming took 4 bases from V and 5 from J, leaving 11 bases between them. CDR3 amino acids: CASSGLVLETQYF. For the CDR3, the DNA is TGTGCCAGCAGTGGCCTCGTTTTGGAGACCCAGTACTTC. The full variable domain, with the rest looked up from reference TRBV2 and TRBJ2-5, is EPEVTQTPSHQVTQMGQEVILRCVPISNHLYFYWYRQILGQKVEFLVSFYNNEISEKSEIFDDQFSVERPDGSNFTLKIRSTKLEDSAMYFCASSGLVLETQYFGPGTRLLVL.